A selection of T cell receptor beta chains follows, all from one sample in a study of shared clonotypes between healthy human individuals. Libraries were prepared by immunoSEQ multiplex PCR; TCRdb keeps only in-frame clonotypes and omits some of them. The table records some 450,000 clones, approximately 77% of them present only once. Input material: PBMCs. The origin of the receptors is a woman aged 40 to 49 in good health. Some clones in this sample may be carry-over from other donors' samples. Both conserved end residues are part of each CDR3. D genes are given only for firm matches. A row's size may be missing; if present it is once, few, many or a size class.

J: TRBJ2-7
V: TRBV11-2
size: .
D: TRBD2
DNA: TGTGCCAGCAGCTTTTCTAGCGGCCCGGGAGAGCAGTACTTC
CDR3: CASSFSSGPGEQYF

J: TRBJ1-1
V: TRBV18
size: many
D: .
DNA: TGTGCCAGCTCGTCACCGGGACTCCAGAACACTGAAGCTTTCTTT
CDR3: CASSSPGLQNTEAFF

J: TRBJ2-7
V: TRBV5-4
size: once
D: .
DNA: TGTGCCAGCAGCTTGGGCGGGAACTCCTACGAGCAGTACTTC
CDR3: CASSLGGNSYEQYF

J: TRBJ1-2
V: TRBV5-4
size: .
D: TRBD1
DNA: TGTGCCAGCAGCTCACCTCTGACAGGGAACTATGGCTACACCTTC
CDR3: CASSSPLTGNYGYTF

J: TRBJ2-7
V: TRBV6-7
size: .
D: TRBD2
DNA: TGTGCCAGCAGACCACCCTCCCAACTAGCGGGAGAGGAAGTATACGAGCAGTACTTC
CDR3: CASRPPSQLAGEEVYEQYF

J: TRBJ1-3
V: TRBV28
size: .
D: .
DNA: TGTGCCAGCTGGGGCCGGGACTGGAGCTCTGGAAACACCATATATTTT
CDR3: CASWGRDWSSGNTIYF

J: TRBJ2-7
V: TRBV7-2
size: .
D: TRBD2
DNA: TGTGCCAGCAGCAGGGCGGGAGTCGACGAGCAGTACTTC
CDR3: CASSRAGVDEQYF

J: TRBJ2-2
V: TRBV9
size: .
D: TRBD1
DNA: TGTGCCAGCAACCCAGGGGGCTGGAACACCGGGGAGCTGTTTTTT
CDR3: CASNPGGWNTGELFF

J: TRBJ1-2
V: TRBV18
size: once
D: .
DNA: TGTGCCAGCTCACCCCGGACTGAGGGAACCCTCTATGGCTACACCTTC
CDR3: CASSPRTEGTLYGYTF

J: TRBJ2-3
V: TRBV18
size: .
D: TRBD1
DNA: TGTGCCAGCTCCCCAACTGACAGGGGGCCGGGTACAGATACGCAGTATTTT
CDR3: CASSPTDRGPGTDTQYF

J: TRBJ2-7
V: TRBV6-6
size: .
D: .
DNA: TGTGCCAGCAGTAGGGGCGAAAGGCGGGACTCCTACGAGCAGTACTTC
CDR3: CASSRGERRDSYEQYF

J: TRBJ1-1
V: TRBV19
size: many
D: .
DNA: TGTGCCAGTAGTATAGTCCGATCTGAAGCTTTCTTT
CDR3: CASSIVRSEAFF

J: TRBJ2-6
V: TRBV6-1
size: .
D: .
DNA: TGTGCCAGCAGTGAATTGGACTCCTCTGGGGCCAATGTCCTGACTTTC
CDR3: CASSELDSSGANVLTF

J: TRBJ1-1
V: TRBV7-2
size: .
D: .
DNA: TGTGCCAGCAGCCGCGACGGGGGCACTGAAGCTTTCTTT
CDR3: CASSRDGGTEAFF

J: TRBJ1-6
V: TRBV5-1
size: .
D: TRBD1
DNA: TGCGCCAGCAGCTTGGAACCCGACAGGGGGAAGTCACCCCTCCACTTT
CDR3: CASSLEPDRGKSPLHF

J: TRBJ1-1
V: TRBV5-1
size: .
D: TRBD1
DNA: TGCGCCAGCAGCCCAGAGGGACAGTCGATGAACACTGAAGCTTTCTTT
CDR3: CASSPEGQSMNTEAFF

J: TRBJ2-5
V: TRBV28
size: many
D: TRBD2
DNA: TGTGCCAGCAGTTCCCGAGCCCGCAGCGGGAGTTGGCGGCAAGAGACCCAGTACTTC
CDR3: CASSSRARSGSWRQETQYF

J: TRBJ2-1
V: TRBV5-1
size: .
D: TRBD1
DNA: TGCGCCAGCAGCTTGGCCGAAACAGGGGTCTCCTACAATGAGCAGTTCTTC
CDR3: CASSLAETGVSYNEQFF

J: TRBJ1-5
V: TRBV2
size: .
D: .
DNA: TGTGCCAGCAGTAGGACAGTTAGCAATCAGCCCCAGCATTTT
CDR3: CASSRTVSNQPQHF

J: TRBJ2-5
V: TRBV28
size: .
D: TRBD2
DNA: TGTGCCAGCAGTAGCTCCCCAGCGGGAGGGACGGAGACCCAGTACTTC
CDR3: CASSSSPAGGTETQYF

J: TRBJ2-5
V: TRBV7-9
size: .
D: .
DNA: TGTGCCAGCAGCTTATCTGTAGAAGAGACCCAGTACTTC
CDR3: CASSLSVEETQYF

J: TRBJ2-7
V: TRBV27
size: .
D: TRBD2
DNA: TGTGCCAGCAGTTTATGGGCGGGAGACCCCGTTCGCTACGAGCAGTACTTC
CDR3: CASSLWAGDPVRYEQYF

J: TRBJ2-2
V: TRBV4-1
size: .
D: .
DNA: TGCGCCAGCAGCCAAGGGGTTCGGGTCGGGTTCACCGGGGAGCTGGTTTTT
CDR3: CASSQGVRVGFTGELVF

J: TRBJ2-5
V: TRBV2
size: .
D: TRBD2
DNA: TGTGCCAGCAGTGACGGAGGTAGCGGGAGAGGAGAGACCCAGTACTTC
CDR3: CASSDGGSGRGETQYF

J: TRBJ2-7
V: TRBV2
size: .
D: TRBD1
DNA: TGTGCCAGCAGTGAAGCCTCGGGACAGACCTACGAGCAGTACTTC
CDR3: CASSEASGQTYEQYF

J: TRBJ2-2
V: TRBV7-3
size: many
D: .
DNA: TGTGCCAGCAGCGCAGGGATGGACACCGGGGAGCTGTTTTTT
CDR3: CASSAGMDTGELFF

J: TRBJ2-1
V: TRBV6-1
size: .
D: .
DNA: TGTGCCAGCAGAGGGACCGTTGGGTGGCAGTTCTTC
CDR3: CASRGTVGWQFF

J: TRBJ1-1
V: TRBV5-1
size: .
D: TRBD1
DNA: TGCGCCAGCAGCTTGGAAGCTGGACAGGAGTACACTGAAGCTTTCTTT
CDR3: CASSLEAGQEYTEAFF

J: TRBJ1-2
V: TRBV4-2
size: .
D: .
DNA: TGTGCCAGCAGCTTAGTTGGACGTGGCTACACCTTC
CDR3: CASSLVGRGYTF

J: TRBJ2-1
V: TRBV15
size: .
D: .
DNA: TGTGCCACCAGCTTCACTAGCAGCCTCGGTGAGCAGTTCTTC
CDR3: CATSFTSSLGEQFF

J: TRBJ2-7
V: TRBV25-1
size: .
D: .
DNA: TGTGCCGCCCAGACAGCGTCCTACGAGCAGTACTTC
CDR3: CAAQTASYEQYF

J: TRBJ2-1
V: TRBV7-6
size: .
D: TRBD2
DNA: TGTGCCAGCAGTTATTATAACTCTAGCGGGAGGTACAATGAGCAGTTCTTC
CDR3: CASSYYNSSGRYNEQFF

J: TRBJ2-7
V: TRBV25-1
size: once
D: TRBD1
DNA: TGTGCCAGCAGTGAGGGACAGGGGGATTACGAGCAGTACTTC
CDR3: CASSEGQGDYEQYF

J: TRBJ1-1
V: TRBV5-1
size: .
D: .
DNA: TGCGCCAGCAGCTCGAGCCCGGGGATGAACACTGAAGCTTTCTTT
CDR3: CASSSSPGMNTEAFF

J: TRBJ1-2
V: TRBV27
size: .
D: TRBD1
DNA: TGTGCCAGCAGTTTAACGACAGGGGGCCGTGGCTACACCTTC
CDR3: CASSLTTGGRGYTF

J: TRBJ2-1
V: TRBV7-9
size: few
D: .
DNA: TGTGCCAGCAGCTACCCGGGGAGCGGGCTTCACAATGAGCAGTTCTTC
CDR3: CASSYPGSGLHNEQFF

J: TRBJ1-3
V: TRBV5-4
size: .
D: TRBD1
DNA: TGTGCCAGCAGCTCAGGAGGAGGGGACAGGGGCTCTGGAAACACCATATATTTT
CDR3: CASSSGGGDRGSGNTIYF

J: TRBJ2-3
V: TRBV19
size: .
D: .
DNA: TGTGCCAGTAGAGTAGGAGATACGCAGTATTTT
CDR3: CASRVGDTQYF

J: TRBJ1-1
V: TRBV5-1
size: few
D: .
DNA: TGCGCCAGCAGCTTGGACGGAACGAACACTGAAGCTTTCTTT
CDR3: CASSLDGTNTEAFF

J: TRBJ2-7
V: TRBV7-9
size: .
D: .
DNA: TGTGCCAGCAGCCTCTCGCGGGGACCCTACGAGCAGTACTTC
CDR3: CASSLSRGPYEQYF

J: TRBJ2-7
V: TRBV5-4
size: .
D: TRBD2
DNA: TGTGCCAGCAGCTTGGACGGGAGGAGTTTAGACGAGCAGTACTTC
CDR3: CASSLDGRSLDEQYF

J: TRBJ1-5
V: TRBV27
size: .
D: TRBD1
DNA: TGTGCCAGCAGTTTCGCAGGGGGCGAACAGCCCCAGCATTTT
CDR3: CASSFAGGEQPQHF

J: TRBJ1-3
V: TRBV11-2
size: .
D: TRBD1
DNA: TGTGCCAGCAGCTTGGGGACAGGGTACAGTGGAAACACCATATATTTT
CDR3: CASSLGTGYSGNTIYF

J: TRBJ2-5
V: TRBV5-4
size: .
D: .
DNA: TGTGCCAGCAGCCCCGGGCCGGAGGGAGGAGAGACCCAGTACTTC
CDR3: CASSPGPEGGETQYF

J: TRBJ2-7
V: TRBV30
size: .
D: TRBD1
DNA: TGTGCCTGGAGTGTGACAGGGTTGGGCGAGCAGTACTTC
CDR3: CAWSVTGLGEQYF

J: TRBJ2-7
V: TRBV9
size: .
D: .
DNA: TGTGCCAGCAGCCGCTCGAAATACGAGCAGTACTTC
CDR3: CASSRSKYEQYF

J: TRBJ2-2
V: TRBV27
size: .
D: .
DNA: TGTGCCAGCAGTCAACAGATCACCGGGGAGCTGTTTTTT
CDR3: CASSQQITGELFF

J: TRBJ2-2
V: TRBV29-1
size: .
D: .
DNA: TGCAGCGTTGAAGGGCGGGGGCTTTACACCGGGGAGCTGTTTTTT
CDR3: CSVEGRGLYTGELFF

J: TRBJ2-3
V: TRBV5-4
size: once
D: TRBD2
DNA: TGTGCCAGCAGCTTGGAGGGACTAGCGGACAAGATCCACGGCACAGATACGCAGTATTTT
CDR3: CASSLEGLADKIHGTDTQYF

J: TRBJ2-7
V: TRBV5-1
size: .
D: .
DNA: TGCGCCAGCAGCTTGGGCCCGGGAGACCTCTCCTACGAGCAGTACTTC
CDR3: CASSLGPGDLSYEQYF

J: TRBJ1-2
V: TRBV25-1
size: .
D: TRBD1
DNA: TGTGCCAGCAGTGGGACAGGGAATAACTATGGCTACACCTTC
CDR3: CASSGTGNNYGYTF

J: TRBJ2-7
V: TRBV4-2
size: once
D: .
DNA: TGTGCCGCAGGGACTGCAAGATCATACGAGCAGTACTTC
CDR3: CAAGTARSYEQYF

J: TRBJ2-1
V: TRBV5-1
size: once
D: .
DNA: TGCGCCAGCAGCTTAGATAGTGAGCAGTTCTTC
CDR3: CASSLDSEQFF

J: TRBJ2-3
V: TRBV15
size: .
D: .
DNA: TGTGCCACCAGCAGAGATACTGAGGGTCCAGATACGCAGTATTTT
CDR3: CATSRDTEGPDTQYF

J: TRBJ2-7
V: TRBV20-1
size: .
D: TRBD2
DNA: TGCAGTGCTAGAGAGAGACTAGCGGCTTACTTC
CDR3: CSARERLAAYF